Sequencing of this TCR beta chain was carried out in a study of cytomegalovirus exposure and HLA in healthy donors. For the study at large: The roughly 130 validation repertoires were reported in a later analysis to have been generated on the same platform as the approximately 700 first-cohort repertoires.

Profiled with immunoSEQ multiplex PCR; TCRdb holds only in-frame clones, not every one. The table has about 240,000 clones, roughly 89% seen once. Germline values: CDR1 SGHTS, CDR2 YDEGEE. V lost 7 bases and J lost 5; bases outside the gene matches: 16. The CDR3 sequence is 16 residues long. The chain carries TRBV5-8 and TRBJ2-3; 7 positions agree with TRBD1. The sequencing sample was made of PBMCs. The clonotype comes from a man aged 18 to 35 in good health and CMV-seronegative. CDR3 loop: CASLPGQWLFGDTQYF. The CDR3 nucleotides are TGTGCCAGCTTACCGGGACAGTGGCTTTTCGGAGATACGCAGTATTTT.